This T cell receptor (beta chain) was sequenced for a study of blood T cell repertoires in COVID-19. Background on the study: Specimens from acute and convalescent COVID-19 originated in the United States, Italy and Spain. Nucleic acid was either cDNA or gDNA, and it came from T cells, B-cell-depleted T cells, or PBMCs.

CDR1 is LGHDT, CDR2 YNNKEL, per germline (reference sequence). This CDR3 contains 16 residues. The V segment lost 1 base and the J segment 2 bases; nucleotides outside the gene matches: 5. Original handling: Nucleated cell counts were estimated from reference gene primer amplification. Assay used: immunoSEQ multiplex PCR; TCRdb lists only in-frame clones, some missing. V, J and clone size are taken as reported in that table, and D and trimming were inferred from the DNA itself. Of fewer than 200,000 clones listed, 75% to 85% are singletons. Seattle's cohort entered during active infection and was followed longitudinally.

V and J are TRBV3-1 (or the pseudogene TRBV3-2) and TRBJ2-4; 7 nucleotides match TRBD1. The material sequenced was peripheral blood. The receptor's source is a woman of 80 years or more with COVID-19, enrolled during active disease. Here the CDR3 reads CASSQGRTGTKNIQYF. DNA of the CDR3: TGTGCCAGCAGCCAAGGCCGGACAGGAACCAAAAACATTCAGTACTTC.